The rows below give T cell receptor beta chains drawn from one sample of a study of T cell responses to AZD1222 COVID-19 vaccine. Assay used: immunoSEQ multiplex PCR; TCRdb lists only in-frame clones, some missing. The sample has roughly 99,000 clones, 87% seen once. The starting material was peripheral blood, obtained 28 days after the second AZD1222 dose. These TCRs come from an adult who received the AZD1222 COVID-19 vaccine. Both conserved end residues are part of each CDR3. Each record gives: V gene, D gene, clone size, CDR3 length, J gene, CDR3 DNA, CDR3 protein. A D gene is named only where the DNA matches it firmly. Only part of the rows carry a size: once, few, many, or a class if the clone is expanded.

V: TRBV7-2
D: TRBD2
size: -
length: 14
J: TRBJ2-1
DNA: TGTGCCAGCAGCCCGGGACTAGCGGGGTTAGAGCAGTTCTTC
CDR3: CASSPGLAGLEQFF

V: TRBV24-1
D: -
size: -
length: 11
J: TRBJ2-3
DNA: TGTGCCACCAGTGATACAGATACGCAGTATTTT
CDR3: CATSDTDTQYF

V: TRBV13
D: -
size: -
length: 11
J: TRBJ1-1
DNA: TGTGCCAGCAGCTTAGTGCGAGAGGCTTTCTTT
CDR3: CASSLVREAFF

V: TRBV6-6
D: -
size: -
length: 13
J: TRBJ2-7
DNA: TGTGCCAGCAGAACCCGGGAAGGCTACGAGCAGTACTTC
CDR3: CASRTREGYEQYF

V: TRBV27
D: -
size: once
length: 16
J: TRBJ1-3
DNA: TGTGCCAGCAGTTTTAAACAGCCCCTCTCTGGAAACACCATATATTTT
CDR3: CASSFKQPLSGNTIYF

V: TRBV9
D: TRBD1
size: once
length: 13
J: TRBJ1-2
DNA: TGTGCCAGCACCCGACAGGGTTCTTACGGCTACACCTTC
CDR3: CASTRQGSYGYTF

V: TRBV27
D: -
size: -
length: 13
J: TRBJ2-1
DNA: TGTGCCAGCAGGGTAGGGGGTGGCGATGAGCAGTTCTTC
CDR3: CASRVGGGDEQFF

V: TRBV5-6
D: TRBD2
size: -
length: 16
J: TRBJ2-7
DNA: TGTGCCAGCAGCCCCGAGGGACTAGCGGACCCCTACGAGCAGTACTTC
CDR3: CASSPEGLADPYEQYF

V: TRBV15
D: -
size: -
length: 15
J: TRBJ2-7
DNA: TGTGCCACCAGCAGAGGTGGAGGGGTCTCCTACGAGCAGTACTTC
CDR3: CATSRGGGVSYEQYF

V: TRBV19
D: -
size: -
length: 14
J: TRBJ2-7
DNA: TGTGCCAGTAGTATAGGGGTAGGAGGGGACGAGCAGTACTTC
CDR3: CASSIGVGGDEQYF

V: TRBV5-1
D: -
size: once
length: 16
J: TRBJ1-6
DNA: TGCGCCAGCAGCTTGGCCGGGTGGCGATATAATTCACCCCTCCACTTT
CDR3: CASSLAGWRYNSPLHF

V: TRBV10-3
D: -
size: -
length: 16
J: TRBJ2-1
DNA: TGTGCCACACGAGACAGCACAGGCTCGTCCTACAATGAGCAGTTCTTC
CDR3: CATRDSTGSSYNEQFF

V: TRBV7-9
D: -
size: -
length: 15
J: TRBJ2-7
DNA: TGTGCCAGCAGCTTACTGGGCCTTACCTACTTCGAGCAGTACTTC
CDR3: CASSLLGLTYFEQYF

V: TRBV5-1
D: TRBD1
size: -
length: 15
J: TRBJ2-7
DNA: TGCGCCAGCAGCTTCCTCAGGGGACAGGGCTACGAGCAGTACTTC
CDR3: CASSFLRGQGYEQYF

V: TRBV10-3
D: -
size: -
length: 14
J: TRBJ1-3
DNA: TGTGCCATTCGTCAGGGTCCGTCTGGAAACACCATATATTTT
CDR3: CAIRQGPSGNTIYF

V: TRBV18
D: TRBD2
size: -
length: 14
J: TRBJ2-7
DNA: TGTGCCAGCTCGCTAGCGGTCTACGGGGACGAGCAGTACTTC
CDR3: CASSLAVYGDEQYF

V: TRBV9
D: TRBD2
size: -
length: 14
J: TRBJ2-5
DNA: TGTGCCAGCAGCGATGGGACTAGACAAGAGACCCAGTACTTC
CDR3: CASSDGTRQETQYF

V: TRBV19
D: -
size: -
length: 13
J: TRBJ1-1
DNA: TGTGCCAGTAGAAGTCAGTCGAACACTGAAGCTTTCTTT
CDR3: CASRSQSNTEAFF

V: TRBV6-5
D: TRBD2
size: few
length: 15
J: TRBJ2-7
DNA: TGTGCCAGCAGTTACTCTATGGCGGGGGCCTACGAGCAGTACTTC
CDR3: CASSYSMAGAYEQYF

V: TRBV7-2
D: -
size: once
length: 14
J: TRBJ2-2
DNA: TGTGCCAGCATCCCGGGGAGAAACACCGGGGAGCTGTTTTTT
CDR3: CASIPGRNTGELFF